A single sample is the source of the 18 T cell receptor beta chains below, sequenced in a study of molecular identifiers for immune sequencing clone quantification. Each CDR3 protein gets one entry after TCRdb re-called the PCR reads with MiXCR. This table holds about 510,000 distinct CDR3 sequences, about a fifth found once. Source material: naive CD8+ T cells from blood, with Jurkat cell RNA spiked in. The subset is: FACS-sorted CD8+CD4-CCR7+CD45RA+ naive T cells. The receptors here all came from a human donor in good health. Some libraries in this study had Jurkat cell RNA spiked in.

At least ten counts were recorded for this clonotype. The chain joins TRBV7-9 to TRBJ1-2; D unresolved. The CDR3 loop spans 16 amino acids. The germline CDR1 and CDR2 sequences are SEHNR and FQNEAQ (reference sequence). Trimming took 2 bases from V and 5 from J, leaving 18 bases between them. CDR3 sequence: CASSLSPSGVGYGYTF. In DNA form, the CDR3 reads TGTGCCAGCAGCTTATCCCCATCCGGGGTCGGATATGGCTACACCTTC.

This clonotype was picked up a small number of times. This rearrangement joins TRBV23-1 to TRBJ2-1; 9 positions match TRBD2. TRBV23-1 has ORF status, its function being uncertain. The CDR3 consists of 15 residues. Trimming took 0 bases from V and 10 from J; bases not matched to a gene: 7. Here the CDR3 DNA reads TGCGCCAGCAGTCAATCAGGCCCAGCGGGAGGCGAGCAGTTCTTC. Amino acids: CASSQSGPAGGEQFF.

DNA for the CDR3: TGTGCCAGCAGCCAAACAGGGGGGTGGCCCCAGCATTTT. Residues: CASSQTGGWPQHF. This sequence joins TRBV16 and TRBJ1-5; 8 nucleotides agree with TRBD1. With V trimmed by 2 bases and J by 9 bases, 3 bases remained unmatched. The CDR3 is 13 residues long. Germline V gene lookup returns CDR1 KGHSY and CDR2 FQNENV.

This sequence joins TRBV6-1 and TRBJ2-5; D is unclear. Trimming took off 2 bases at V and 3 bases at J, with 7 bases between the two ends. Germline lookup yields CDR1 MNHNS and CDR2 SASEGT. The CDR3 is made up of 13 amino acids. The CDR3 DNA reads as TGTGCCAGCAGTGAACGAGTTGAAGAGACCCAGTACTTC. Its translation is CASSERVEETQYF.

The V call is TRBV28, the J call TRBJ1-2, with TRBD1 matching 7 bases. Trimming removed 4 bases from V and 9 bases from J; junction bases left unmatched: 2. The CDR3 runs to 11 residues. Germline CDR1 MDHEN, CDR2 SYDVKM. The CDR3 DNA sequence: TGTGCCAGCAGTTACAGGGGTAGCTACACCTTC. Its protein product is CASSYRGSYTF.

The chain links TRBV27 to TRBJ2-3; TRBD1 matches at 7 bases. This CDR3 is built from 18 residues. In germline, CDR1 is MNHEY, CDR2 SMNVEV (reference sequence). J gave up 3 bases and V 5 bases, and 17 bases lay outside the gene matches. The CDR3 DNA is TGTGCCAGCAGTATAAAGACCCCAGAGACAGGGAAAACAGATACGCAGTATTTT. This codes for CASSIKTPETGKTDTQYF.

In this sample, this clonotype turned up a few times. The V and J genes are TRBV24-1 and TRBJ2-1; 8 bases align to TRBD2. Germline V CDR1 and CDR2: KGHDR, SFDVKD. The CDR3 consists of 18 residues. Germline trimming cut 3 bases from V and 0 bases from J; bases unmatched to any gene: 9. CDR3 amino acids: CATSDPTSEVDSYNEQFF. CDR3 nucleotides: TGTGCCACCAGTGATCCGACTAGCGAAGTAGACTCCTACAATGAGCAGTTCTTC.

This clonotype appeared a few times. The chain links TRBV7-9 to TRBJ1-2; TRBD1 might be the D (6 bases). The CDR3 has 13 amino acids. Germline V lookup: CDR1 SEHNR, CDR2 FQNEAQ (reference sequence). Deletions cut 4 bases from V and 4 bases from J, with 10 bases between. The CDR3 DNA sequence: TGTGCCAGCAGCTCTGAGGGGGGCTATGGCTACACCTTC. Residues: CASSSEGGYGYTF.

This clonotype came up many times. The chain links TRBV10-2 to TRBJ2-3; D gene uncertain. The germline gives CDR1 WSHSY, CDR2 SAAADI. Trimming pared 4 bases from V and 4 bases from J, leaving 9 bases between. The CDR3 extends over 13 amino acids. The CDR3 DNA reads as TGCGCCAGCAGTGTGATCACCCCAGATACGCAGTATTTT. Its protein product is CASSVITPDTQYF.

This clonotype was counted ten times or more. The chain employs TRBV20-1 and TRBJ2-5; the D is unclear. The CDR3 sequence is 14 residues long. V gave up 3 bases and J gave up 1 base, with 12 bases separating them. Germline lookup yields CDR1 DFQATT and CDR2 SNEGSKA (reference sequence). CDR3 protein: CSARGADFQETQYF. The CDR3, as DNA: TGCAGTGCTAGGGGTGCCGACTTCCAAGAGACCCAGTACTTC.

The chain couples TRBV20-1 to TRBJ2-1, with TRBD2 as a possible D gene (6 bases). In germline, CDR1 is DFQATT, CDR2 SNEGSKA (reference sequence). The germline V and J ends were trimmed by 0 bases and 8 bases, with 8 bases remaining between them. This CDR3 spans 12 amino acids. The CDR3 is CSARDGGHEQFF. The DNA of the CDR3 is TGCAGTGCTAGAGATGGAGGGCATGAGCAGTTCTTC.

The chain carries TRBV6-6 and TRBJ2-7; weak D call: TRBD1 (6 bases). The CDR3 covers 16 residues. V lost 0 bases to trimming and J lost 3 bases, with 15 bases between them. Germline CDR1 is MNHNY and CDR2 is SVGAGI (reference sequence). CDR3 in amino acids: CASSYSDTTGIYEQYF. CDR3 nucleotide sequence: TGTGCCAGCAGTTACTCAGATACCACAGGGATCTACGAGCAGTACTTC.

This clonotype was counted a few times. The chain uses TRBV6-2 or TRBV6-3 and TRBJ2-7; 11 nucleotides line up with TRBD2. The trim removed 6 bases at V and 3 bases at J, leaving 7 bases unmatched. The CDR3 covers 15 residues. The germline gives CDR1 MNHEY, CDR2 SVGEGT. In DNA form, the CDR3 reads TGTGCCAGCAGAGTGGGACTAGCGGCAAACTACGAGCAGTACTTC. Its translation is CASRVGLAANYEQYF.

This clonotype was observed many times. The chain couples TRBV6-5 to TRBJ1-1; TRBD1 matches 11 bases. Germline V lookup: CDR1 MNHEY, CDR2 SVGAGI. The CDR3 sequence is 16 residues long. After removal of 6 bases from V and 4 bases from J, the junction contained 10 bases not matched to a gene. CDR3 in amino acids: CASRTGQGARSTEAFF. CDR3 in DNA: TGTGCCAGCAGAACTGGACAGGGGGCAAGGAGCACTGAAGCTTTCTTT.

The rearrangement links TRBV30 to TRBJ1-2, with D uncertain. Germline V gives CDR1 GTSNPN, CDR2 SVGIG (reference sequence). The CDR3 loop spans 13 amino acids. Trimming took off 0 bases at V and 3 bases at J, with 8 bases between the two ends. In DNA form, the CDR3 reads TGTGCCTGGAGTGTAACCGGGGACTATGGCTACACCTTC. Translated, it gives CAWSVTGDYGYTF.

This rearrangement joins TRBV5-5 to TRBJ1-5, with D perhaps matching TRBD1 (5 bases). V was trimmed by 2 bases and J by 0 bases, leaving 9 bases between them. Germline-derived CDR1 and CDR2 are SGHKS and YYEKEE (reference sequence). The CDR3 has 15 amino acids. The CDR3 spells CASSFGADSNQPQHF. The CDR3 DNA reads TGTGCCAGCAGCTTCGGGGCCGATAGCAATCAGCCCCAGCATTTT.

This clonotype was seen only a few times. The rearrangement joins TRBV4-3 to TRBJ2-3; 7 bases agree with TRBD2. The junction had 13 bases not matched to a gene; V was cut back by 0 bases and J by 1 base. Germline CDR1 LGHNA, CDR2 YSLEER. The CDR3 is made up of 19 amino acids. The CDR3 sequence: CASSQDRFGGVGGTDTQYF. CDR3 DNA sequence: TGCGCCAGCAGCCAAGATCGGTTTGGGGGGGTGGGGGGCACAGATACGCAGTATTTT.

A note on this clonotype: This clone may be a read error of a much larger clone one base away. The V gene is TRBV20-1, the J gene TRBJ2-7; D possibly corresponds to TRBD2 (5 bases). The CDR3 length is 13 residues. Germline CDR1 DFQATT, CDR2 SNEGSKA (reference sequence). In DNA form, the CDR3 reads TGCCAATTAGCGAGGGCTGCCTCCTACGAGCAGTACTTC. Translation gives CQLARAASYEQYF.